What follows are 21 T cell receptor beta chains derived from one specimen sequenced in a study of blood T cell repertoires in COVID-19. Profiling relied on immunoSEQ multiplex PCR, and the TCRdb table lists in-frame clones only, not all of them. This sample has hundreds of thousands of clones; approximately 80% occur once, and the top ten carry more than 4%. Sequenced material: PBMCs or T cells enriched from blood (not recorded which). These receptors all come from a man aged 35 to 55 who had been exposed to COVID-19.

The DNA for the CDR3 is TGTGCCTGGAGGACTAGCGGGAAGTACGAGCAGTACTTC. Encoded protein: CAWRTSGKYEQYF. J is TRBJ2-7 and V is TRBV30, with TRBD2 matching 11 bases. Germline assignment: CDR1 GTSNPN and CDR2 SVGIG (reference sequence). This CDR3 is built from 13 residues. J lost 4 bases, V lost 3 bases, and 2 bases had no gene match.

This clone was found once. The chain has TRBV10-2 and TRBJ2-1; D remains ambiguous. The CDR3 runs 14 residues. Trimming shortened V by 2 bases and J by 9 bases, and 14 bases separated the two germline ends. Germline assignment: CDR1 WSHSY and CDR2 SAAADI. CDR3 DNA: TGCGCCAGCAGTGAGGGTTCTCGGGTAGCTGAGCAGTTCTTC. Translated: CASSEGSRVAEQFF.

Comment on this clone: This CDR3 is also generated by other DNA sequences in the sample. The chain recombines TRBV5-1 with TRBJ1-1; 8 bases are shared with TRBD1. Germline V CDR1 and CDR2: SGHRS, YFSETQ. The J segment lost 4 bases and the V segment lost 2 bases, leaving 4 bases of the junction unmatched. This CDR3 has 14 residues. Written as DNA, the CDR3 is TGCGCCAGCAGCTTCGACAGGGGAAGCACTGAAGCTTTCTTT. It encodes CASSFDRGSTEAFF.

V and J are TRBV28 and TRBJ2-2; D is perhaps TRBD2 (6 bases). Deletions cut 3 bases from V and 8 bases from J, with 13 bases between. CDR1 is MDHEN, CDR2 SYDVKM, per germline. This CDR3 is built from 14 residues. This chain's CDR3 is CASSLVGAGGELFF. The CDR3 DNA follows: TGTGCCAGCAGTTTGGTCGGGGCGGGAGGGGAGCTGTTTTTT.

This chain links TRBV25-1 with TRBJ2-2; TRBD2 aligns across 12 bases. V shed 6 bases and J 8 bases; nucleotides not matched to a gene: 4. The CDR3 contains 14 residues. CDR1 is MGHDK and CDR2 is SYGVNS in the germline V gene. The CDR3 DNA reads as TGTGCCAGCAGCAGACTAGCGGGAGCTGGGGAGCTGTTTTTT. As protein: CASSRLAGAGELFF.

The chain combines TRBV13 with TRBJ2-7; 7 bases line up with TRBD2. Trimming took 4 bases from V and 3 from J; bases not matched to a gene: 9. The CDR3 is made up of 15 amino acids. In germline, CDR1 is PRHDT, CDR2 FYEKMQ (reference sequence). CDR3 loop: CASSSSLASRYEQYF. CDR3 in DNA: TGTGCCAGCAGCTCCTCACTAGCGAGTCGCTACGAGCAGTACTTC.

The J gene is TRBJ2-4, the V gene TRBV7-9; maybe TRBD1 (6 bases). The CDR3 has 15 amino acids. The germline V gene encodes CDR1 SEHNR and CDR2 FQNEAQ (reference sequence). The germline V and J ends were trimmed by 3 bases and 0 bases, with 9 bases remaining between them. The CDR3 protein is CASSLDRVAKNIQYF. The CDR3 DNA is TGTGCCAGCAGCTTGGACAGAGTAGCCAAAAACATTCAGTACTTC. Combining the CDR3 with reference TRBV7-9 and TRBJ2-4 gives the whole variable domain DTGVSQNPRHKITKRGQNVTFRCDPISEHNRLYWYRQTLGQGPEFLTYFQNEAQLEKSRLLSDRFSAERPKGSFSTLEIQRTEQGDSAMYLCASSLDRVAKNIQYFGAGTRLSVL.

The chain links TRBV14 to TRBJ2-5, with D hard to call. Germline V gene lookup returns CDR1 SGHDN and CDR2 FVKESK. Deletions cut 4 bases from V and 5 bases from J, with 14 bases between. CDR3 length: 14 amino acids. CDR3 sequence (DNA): TGTGCCAGCAGCCCCTTAACCGGGTCGGAGACCCAGTACTTC. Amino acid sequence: CASSPLTGSETQYF.

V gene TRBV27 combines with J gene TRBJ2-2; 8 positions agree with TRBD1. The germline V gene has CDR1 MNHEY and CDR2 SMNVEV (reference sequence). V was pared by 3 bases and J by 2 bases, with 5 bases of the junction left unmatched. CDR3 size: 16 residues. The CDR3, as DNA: TGTGCCAGCAGTTTTGTCGGGACAGGAAACACCGGGGAGCTGTTTTTT. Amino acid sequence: CASSFVGTGNTGELFF.

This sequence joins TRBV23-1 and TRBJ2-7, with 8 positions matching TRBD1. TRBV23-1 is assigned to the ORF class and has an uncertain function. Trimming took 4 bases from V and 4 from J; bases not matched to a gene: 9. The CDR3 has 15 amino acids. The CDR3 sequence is CASSRSGGNGYEQYF. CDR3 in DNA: TGCGCCAGCAGTCGATCAGGGGGCAACGGATACGAGCAGTACTTC.

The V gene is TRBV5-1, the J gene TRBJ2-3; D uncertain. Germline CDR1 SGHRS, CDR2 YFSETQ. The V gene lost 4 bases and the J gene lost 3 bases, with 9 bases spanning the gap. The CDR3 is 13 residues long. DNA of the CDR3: TGCGCCAGCAGCCCCGGAGTAACAGATACGCAGTATTTT. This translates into CASSPGVTDTQYF.

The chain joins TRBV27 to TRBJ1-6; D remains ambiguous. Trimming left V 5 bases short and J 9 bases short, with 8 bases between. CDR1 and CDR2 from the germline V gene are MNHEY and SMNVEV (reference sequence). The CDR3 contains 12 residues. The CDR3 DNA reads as TGTGCCAGCAGTCCCCGGGGTTCACCCCTCCACTTT. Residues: CASSPRGSPLHF.

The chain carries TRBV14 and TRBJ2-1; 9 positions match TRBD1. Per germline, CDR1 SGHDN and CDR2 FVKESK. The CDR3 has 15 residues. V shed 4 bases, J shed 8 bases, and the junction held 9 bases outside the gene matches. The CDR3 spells CASSPWTGELDEQFF. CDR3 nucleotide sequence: TGTGCCAGCAGCCCCTGGACAGGGGAACTGGATGAGCAGTTCTTC.

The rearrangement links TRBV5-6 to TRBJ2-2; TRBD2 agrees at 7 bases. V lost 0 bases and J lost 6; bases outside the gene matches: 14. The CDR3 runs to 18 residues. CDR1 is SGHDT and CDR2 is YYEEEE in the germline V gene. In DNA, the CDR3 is TGTGCCAGCAGCTTGGGAGTAGGGGCGGGAGAGAGGTCCGGGGAGCTGTTTTTT. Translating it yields CASSLGVGAGERSGELFF. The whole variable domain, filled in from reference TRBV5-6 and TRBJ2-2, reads DAGVTQSPTHLIKTRGQQVTLRCSPKSGHDTVSWYQQALGQGPQFIFQYYEEEERQRGNFPDRFSGHQFPNYSSELNVNALLLGDSALYLCASSLGVGAGERSGELFFGEGSRLTVL.

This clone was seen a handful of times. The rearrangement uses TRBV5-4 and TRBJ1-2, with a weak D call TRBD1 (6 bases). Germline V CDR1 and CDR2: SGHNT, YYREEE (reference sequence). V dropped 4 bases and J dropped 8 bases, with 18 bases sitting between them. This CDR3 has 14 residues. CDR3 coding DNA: TGTGCCAGCAGCGACAGGAATTCGAGGGAAGGCTACACCTTC. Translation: CASSDRNSREGYTF. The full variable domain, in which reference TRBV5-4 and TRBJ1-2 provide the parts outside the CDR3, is ETGVTQSPTHLIKTRGQQVTLRCSSQSGHNTVSWYQQALGQGPQFIFQYYREEENGRGNFPPRFSGLQFPNYSSELNVNALELDDSALYLCASSDRNSREGYTFGSGTRLTVV.

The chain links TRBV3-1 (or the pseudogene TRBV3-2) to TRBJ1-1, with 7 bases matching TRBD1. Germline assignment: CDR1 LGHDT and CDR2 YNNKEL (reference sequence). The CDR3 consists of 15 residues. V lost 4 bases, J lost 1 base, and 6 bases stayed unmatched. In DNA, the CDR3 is TGTGCCAGCAGCCCCTGGACAGGACAGAACACTGAAGCTTTCTTT. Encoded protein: CASSPWTGQNTEAFF.

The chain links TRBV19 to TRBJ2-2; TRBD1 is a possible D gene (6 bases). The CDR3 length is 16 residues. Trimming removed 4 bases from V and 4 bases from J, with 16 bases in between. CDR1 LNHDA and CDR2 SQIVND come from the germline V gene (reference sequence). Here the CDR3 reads CASSTLPGQSTGELFF. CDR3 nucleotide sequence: TGTGCCAGTAGTACCCTTCCCGGACAGTCCACCGGGGAGCTGTTTTTT. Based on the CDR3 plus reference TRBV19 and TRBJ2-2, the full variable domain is DGGITQSPKYLFRKEGQNVTLSCEQNLNHDAMYWYRQDPGQGLRLIYYSQIVNDFQKGDIAEGYSVSREKKESFPLTVTSAQKNPTAFYLCASSTLPGQSTGELFFGEGSRLTVL.

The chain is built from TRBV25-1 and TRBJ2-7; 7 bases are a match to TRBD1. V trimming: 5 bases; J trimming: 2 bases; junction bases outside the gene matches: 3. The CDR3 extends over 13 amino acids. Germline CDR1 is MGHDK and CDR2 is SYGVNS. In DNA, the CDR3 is TGTGCCAGCAGTCAGCAGGGGGCCTACGAGCAGTACTTC. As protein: CASSQQGAYEQYF.

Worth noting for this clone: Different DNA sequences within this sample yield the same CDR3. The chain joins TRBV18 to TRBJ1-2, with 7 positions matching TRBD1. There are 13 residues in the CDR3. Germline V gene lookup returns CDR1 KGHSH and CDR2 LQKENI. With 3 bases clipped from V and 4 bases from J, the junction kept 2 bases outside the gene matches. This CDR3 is CASSPDRSYGYTF. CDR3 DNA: TGTGCCAGCTCACCGGACAGGAGCTATGGCTACACCTTC.

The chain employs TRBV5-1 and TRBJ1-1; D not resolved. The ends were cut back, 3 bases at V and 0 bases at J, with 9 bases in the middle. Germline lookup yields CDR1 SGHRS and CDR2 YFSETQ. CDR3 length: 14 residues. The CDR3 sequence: CASSSGSMNTEAFF. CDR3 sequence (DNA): TGCGCCAGCAGCTCCGGGAGTATGAACACTGAAGCTTTCTTT.

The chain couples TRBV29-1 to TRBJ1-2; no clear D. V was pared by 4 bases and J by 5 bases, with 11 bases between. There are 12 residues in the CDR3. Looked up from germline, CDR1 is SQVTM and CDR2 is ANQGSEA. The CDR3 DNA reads TGCAGCGTTGGCCAACAGAAATATGGCTACACCTTC. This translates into CSVGQQKYGYTF.